One sample yielded the 32 T cell receptor beta chains listed below, sequenced in a study of cytomegalovirus exposure and HLA in healthy donors. The PCR had 60 Vbeta and 13 Jbeta primers. Clones were read by immunoSEQ multiplex PCR, and TCRdb kept only the in-frame ones, dropping some. The table lists 75,000 to 90,000 clones, around 80% of them singletons. Sequencing input: PBMCs. Receptors originate from a human donor in good health.

Notes on this clone: One end of the junction fails to match germline, which may point to a read error. The genes are TRBV12-5 and TRBJ1-5, with D perhaps TRBD1 (5 bases). The CDR3 extends over 15 amino acids. The germline V gene encodes CDR1 LGHNT and CDR2 FRNRAP. The CDR3 nucleotides are TGTGCTAGTGGTTTGGCCGGAAGGGGCAATCAGCCCCAGAATTTT. Translating it yields CASGLAGRGNQPQNF.

This chain connects TRBV18 to TRBJ2-7; 11 nucleotides match TRBD1. Looked up from germline, CDR1 is KGHSH and CDR2 is LQKENI. The CDR3 spans 14 residues. V trimming: 3 bases; J trimming: 3 bases; junction bases outside the gene matches: 1. The CDR3 nucleotides read TGTGCCAGCTCACCGGACAGGGGGCTCTACGAGCAGTACTTC. It yields the protein CASSPDRGLYEQYF. Combining the CDR3 with reference TRBV18 and TRBJ2-7 gives the whole variable domain NAGVMQNPRHLVRRRGQEARLRCSPMKGHSHVYWYRQLPEEGLKFMVYLQKENIIDESGMPKERFSAEFPKEGPSILRIQQVVRGDSAAYFCASSPDRGLYEQYFGPGTRLTVT.

This clone has a single count. The chain carries TRBV6-4 and TRBJ1-1; 7 nucleotides align to TRBD1. V trimming: 6 bases; J trimming: 3 bases; junction bases outside the gene matches: 7. The CDR3 has 14 residues. Germline CDR1 reads MRHNA; CDR2 reads SNTAGT. The CDR3 is CASRAQGWDTEAFF. CDR3 sequence (DNA): TGTGCCAGCAGAGCACAGGGGTGGGACACTGAAGCTTTCTTT.

The J gene is TRBJ1-2, the V gene TRBV7-2; D possibly corresponds to TRBD1 (6 bases). The germline CDR1 and CDR2 sequences are SGHTA and FQGNSA. With 2 bases removed from V and 5 bases from J, the gap between germline ends came to 12 bases. The CDR3 consists of 14 residues. The CDR3 DNA is TGTGCCAGCAGCTTACCCGGACAGAGTTATGGCTACACCTTC. This sequence encodes CASSLPGQSYGYTF.

J is TRBJ1-4 and V is TRBV5-6, with a tentative D call TRBD1 (5 bases). Germline values: CDR1 SGHDT, CDR2 YYEEEE. Between the trimmed V and J ends, which lost 2 bases and 8 bases, there was a span of 16 bases. The CDR3 spans 15 residues. This CDR3 is CASSFRGSGGEKLFF. The CDR3 DNA reads as TGTGCCAGCAGCTTTCGGGGGTCGGGAGGGGAAAAACTGTTTTTT.

The chain combines TRBV6-8 with TRBJ2-5, with D perhaps TRBD1 (5 bases). Near its end, the DNA agrees better with TRBJ2-7, so the J call may be wrong. The CDR3 loop spans 18 amino acids. Germline-derived CDR1 and CDR2 are MNHGY and SAAAGT. The CDR3 spells CASSGRQQTSRSSYEQYF. In DNA form, the CDR3 reads TGTGCCAGCAGCGGTAGACAGCAAACCTCCAGGAGCTCCTACGAGCAGTACTTC.

The J gene is TRBJ2-7, the V gene TRBV7-7; D might be TRBD1 (5 bases). V lost 5 bases and J lost 4, with 12 bases in between. The germline V gene has CDR1 SSHAT and CDR2 FNYEAQ (reference sequence). The CDR3 sequence is 13 residues long. The CDR3 nucleotides read TGTGCCAGCAGCCCAGGGCATAGATACGAGCAGTACTTC. Amino acids: CASSPGHRYEQYF.

This clone appeared once. In DNA, the CDR3 is TGTGCCAGCAGCCAAGAGGCCTTCAGCTCTGGGGCCAACGTCCTGACTTTC. Amino acids: CASSQEAFSSGANVLTF. This chain connects TRBV4-2 to TRBJ2-6, with D unresolved. Trimming pared 0 bases from V and 0 bases from J, leaving 9 bases between. The CDR3 consists of 17 residues. CDR1 and CDR2 (germline): LGHNA, YNFKEQ.

The rearrangement joins TRBV7-2 to TRBJ1-1, with D perhaps TRBD1 (5 bases). V was clipped by 1 base and J by 6 bases, with 12 bases between them. Germline V CDR1 and CDR2: SGHTA, FQGNSA. The CDR3 consists of 14 residues. The CDR3 nucleotides read TGTGCCAGCAGCTTAGTCAGGGTTCGGGCTGAAGCTTTCTTT. Protein sequence: CASSLVRVRAEAFF.

The genes are TRBV5-1 and TRBJ1-6, with D possibly matching TRBD1 (6 bases). CDR1 SGHRS and CDR2 YFSETQ come from the germline V gene. This CDR3 contains 13 residues. Trimming cost V 4 bases and J 9 bases, with 11 bases left between them. The CDR3 loop is CASSVQGSSPLHF. CDR3 nucleotide sequence: TGCGCCAGCAGCGTACAGGGTAGTTCACCCCTCCACTTT.

The chain carries TRBV6-1 and TRBJ2-3, with TRBD2 matching 9 bases. Germline V gene lookup returns CDR1 MNHNS and CDR2 SASEGT. V shed 4 bases, J shed 1 base, and the junction held 3 bases outside the gene matches. The CDR3 loop spans 15 amino acids. The CDR3: CASSVASGGTDTQYF. In DNA, the CDR3 is TGTGCCAGCAGTGTGGCTAGCGGGGGCACAGATACGCAGTATTTT.

In its sample, this clone was seen once. The chain joins TRBV2 to TRBJ2-7; 10 nucleotides align to TRBD1. This CDR3 has 14 residues. Germline V lookup: CDR1 SNHLY, CDR2 FYNNEI. With V trimmed by 4 bases and J by 2 bases, 2 bases remained unmatched. The CDR3 protein is CASSGTGGTYEQYF. CDR3 nucleotide sequence: TGTGCCAGCAGTGGGACAGGGGGAACCTACGAGCAGTACTTC.

The V call is TRBV6-6, the J call TRBJ2-7; D possibly corresponds to TRBD1 (5 bases). Between the trimmed V and J ends, which lost 2 bases and 7 bases, there was a span of 12 bases. The V gene's germline CDR1 is MNHNY and CDR2 SVGAGI (reference sequence). There are 13 residues in the CDR3. The CDR3 loop is CASSYARAAEQYF. In DNA, the CDR3 is TGTGCCAGCAGTTACGCCAGGGCAGCTGAGCAGTACTTC.

The CDR3 protein is CASSTTGGWQPQHF. CDR3 in DNA: TGTGCCAGCAGTACCACAGGGGGCTGGCAGCCCCAGCATTTT. V and J are TRBV27 and TRBJ1-5, with 9 bases that match TRBD1. The CDR3 covers 14 residues. The V segment lost 5 bases and the J segment 7 bases; nucleotides outside the gene matches: 6. Germline CDR1 and CDR2: MNHEY and SMNVEV (reference sequence).

This clone was seen only a few times. The V and J genes are TRBV6-5 and TRBJ1-3; D call uncertain. Germline V gives CDR1 MNHEY, CDR2 SVGAGI. The CDR3 is made up of 15 amino acids. V lost 4 bases to trimming and J lost 0 bases, with 10 bases between them. CDR3 in DNA: TGTGCCAGCAGTTTCCGCCTGAGCTCTGGAAACACCATATATTTT. Translated: CASSFRLSSGNTIYF.

This clone was detected once. V usage is TRBV2 and J usage is TRBJ2-5; TRBD1 matches at 9 bases. J gave up 4 bases and V 5 bases, and 8 bases lay outside the gene matches. Germline CDR1 reads SNHLY; CDR2 reads FYNNEI. The CDR3 has 15 amino acids. The CDR3 coding sequence is TGTGCCAGCAGTCCGGGACAGGGTTGGGGAGAGACCCAGTACTTC. Protein product: CASSPGQGWGETQYF.

The chain joins TRBV13 to TRBJ2-7; D might be TRBD2 (5 bases). CDR3 length: 14 amino acids. Germline CDR1 and CDR2: PRHDT and FYEKMQ (reference sequence). The ends were cut back, 3 bases at V and 2 bases at J, with 11 bases in the middle. CDR3 amino acids: CASSFEGRTYEQYF. CDR3 nucleotides: TGTGCCAGCAGCTTTGAGGGAAGGACCTACGAGCAGTACTTC. Based on the CDR3 plus reference TRBV13 and TRBJ2-7, the full variable domain is AAGVIQSPRHLIKEKRETATLKCYPIPRHDTVYWYQQGPGQDPQFLISFYEKMQSDKGSIPDRFSAQQFSDYHSELNMSSLELGDSALYFCASSFEGRTYEQYFGPGTRLTVT.

The rearrangement uses TRBV4-1 and TRBJ2-5, with 8 bases aligning to TRBD2. The CDR3 length is 13 residues. The junction had 0 bases not matched to a gene; V was cut back by 2 bases and J by 4 bases. Per the germline V gene, CDR1 is MGHRA and CDR2 is YSYEKL. The CDR3 DNA sequence: TGCGCCAGCAGCCAAACTAGCGGAGAGACCCAGTACTTC. It yields the protein CASSQTSGETQYF.

The rearrangement uses TRBV18 and TRBJ2-4, with D uncertain. This CDR3 has 14 amino acids. Germline-derived CDR1 and CDR2 are KGHSH and LQKENI. The V gene lost 3 bases and the J gene lost 1 base, with 7 bases spanning the gap. The CDR3 here is CASSPMEAKNIQYF. The CDR3 DNA reads TGTGCCAGCTCACCGATGGAGGCCAAAAACATTCAGTACTTC.

The genes are TRBV7-9 and TRBJ2-7; 8 bases agree with TRBD2. Germline V gives CDR1 SEHNR, CDR2 FQNEAQ (reference sequence). The CDR3 contains 14 residues. The J segment lost 5 bases and the V segment lost 6 bases, leaving 9 bases of the junction unmatched. Here the CDR3 reads CASSLRGGSNEQYF. CDR3 coding DNA: TGTGCCAGCAGTTTACGGGGGGGCAGCAACGAGCAGTACTTC.

The J gene is TRBJ1-1, the V gene TRBV27; 7 bases map to TRBD1. This CDR3 has 14 residues. From germline, CDR1 is MNHEY and CDR2 SMNVEV (reference sequence). The ends lost 5 bases at V and 4 bases at J; junction bases unmatched: 7. The CDR3 DNA sequence: TGTGCCAGCAGTCACTTGGGACAGATCACTGAAGCTTTCTTT. It encodes CASSHLGQITEAFF.

V usage is TRBV7-2 and J usage is TRBJ1-4; D is possibly TRBD1 (5 bases). The CDR3 spans 15 residues. The germline V gene has CDR1 SGHTA and CDR2 FQGNSA. V gave up 1 base and J gave up 6 bases, with 12 bases separating them. The CDR3 region is CASSLVQGGDEKLFF. CDR3 nucleotide sequence: TGTGCCAGCAGCTTAGTTCAGGGTGGCGATGAAAAACTGTTTTTT.

This chain joins TRBV5-1 and TRBJ1-2, with 12 bases matching TRBD1. V trimming: 4 bases; J trimming: 7 bases; junction bases outside the gene matches: 5. From germline, CDR1 is SGHRS and CDR2 YFSETQ. The CDR3 runs 14 residues. DNA for the CDR3: TGCGCCAGCAGCCCGGGACAGGGGGCGAGTGGCTACACCTTC. Translated: CASSPGQGASGYTF.

This chain uses TRBV9 with TRBJ2-7, with 10 bases identical to TRBD2. Trimming removed 0 bases from V and 1 base from J; junction bases left unmatched: 1. CDR3 length equals 15 residues. Germline CDR1 and CDR2: SGDLS and YYNGEE. The CDR3, as DNA: TGTGCCAGCAGCGTAGCAGCGGGGGGGTCCTACGAGCAGTACTTC. This gives the protein CASSVAAGGSYEQYF.

This chain uses TRBV13 with TRBJ1-2; 7 bases match TRBD1. The CDR3 runs 14 residues. Germline CDR1 and CDR2: PRHDT and FYEKMQ (reference sequence). The trim removed 3 bases at V and 8 bases at J, leaving 9 bases unmatched. The CDR3 DNA follows: TGTGCCAGCAGCTTGCGACAGGGAGAAAGCGGCTACACCTTC. Its protein product is CASSLRQGESGYTF.

On this clone itself: The same CDR3 also results from other DNA sequences found in this sample. The chain couples TRBV5-1 to TRBJ2-7; 10 nucleotides line up with TRBD1. This CDR3 spans 16 amino acids. After removal of 7 bases from V and 7 bases from J, the junction contained 17 bases not matched to a gene. Germline assignment: CDR1 SGHRS and CDR2 YFSETQ. The CDR3 DNA reads as TGCGCCAGCGAGCAGGGGTCGGCTGGGACAGGGGTTGAGCAGTACTTC. Amino acid sequence: CASEQGSAGTGVEQYF.

This clone was counted a single time. CDR3 sequence (DNA): TGTGCCAGCAGAACCGAGGGGGAGACTGAAGCTTTCTTT. It is translated as CASRTEGETEAFF. The chain couples TRBV2 to TRBJ1-1; maybe TRBD1 (6 bases). V lost 6 bases and J lost 5, with 13 bases in between. The CDR3 spans 13 residues. CDR1 is SNHLY and CDR2 is FYNNEI in the germline V gene.

The chain carries TRBV19 and TRBJ1-2; 7 nucleotides line up with TRBD1. V dropped 4 bases and J dropped 8; count of bases not matched to a gene: 4. Germline V gene data show CDR1 as LNHDA and CDR2 as SQIVND (reference sequence). The CDR3 runs to 12 residues. CDR3 protein: CASSRQGLGYTF. DNA of the CDR3: TGTGCCAGTAGTAGACAGGGTCTCGGCTACACCTTC.

This chain connects TRBV5-1 to TRBJ1-2, with D possibly matching TRBD1 (6 bases). The CDR3 sequence is 14 residues long. Germline V lookup: CDR1 SGHRS, CDR2 YFSETQ. V gave up 6 bases and J gave up 7 bases, with 19 bases separating them. CDR3 amino acids: CASNLQGPLSGYTF. DNA for the CDR3: TGCGCCAGCAATCTACAGGGACCTCTATCTGGCTACACCTTC.

This clone was counted once. The V and J genes are TRBV6-5 and TRBJ2-1; 7 nucleotides agree with TRBD1. The ends lost 0 bases at V and 2 bases at J; junction bases unmatched: 1. The CDR3 consists of 15 residues. Germline assignment: CDR1 MNHEY and CDR2 SVGAGI. The CDR3 is CASSYSDRPYNEQFF. CDR3 nucleotides: TGTGCCAGCAGTTACTCGGACAGGCCCTACAATGAGCAGTTCTTC.

This clone was picked up a small number of times. The chain is built from TRBV15 and TRBJ1-5; 7 bases agree with TRBD1. Germline CDR1 is LNHNV and CDR2 is YYDKDF (reference sequence). V shed 6 bases, J shed 0 bases, and the junction held 8 bases outside the gene matches. The CDR3 length is 16 residues. The CDR3 DNA reads TGTGCCACCAGTCCTGGGACAGCATATAGCAATCAGCCCCAGCATTTT. Protein: CATSPGTAYSNQPQHF.

V is TRBV5-6 and J is TRBJ2-5; perhaps TRBD2 as D (6 bases). Trimming cost V 2 bases and J 1 base, with 21 bases left between them. CDR3 size: 18 residues. Germline V gene lookup returns CDR1 SGHDT and CDR2 YYEEEE. The CDR3 is CASSLSGEIRIFQETQYF. The DNA of the CDR3 is TGTGCCAGCAGCTTATCGGGGGAGATACGAATTTTCCAAGAGACCCAGTACTTC. The full variable domain, completed using reference TRBV5-6 and TRBJ2-5, is DAGVTQSPTHLIKTRGQQVTLRCSPKSGHDTVSWYQQALGQGPQFIFQYYEEEERQRGNFPDRFSGHQFPNYSSELNVNALLLGDSALYLCASSLSGEIRIFQETQYFGPGTRLLVL.